Listed below are T cell receptor beta chains from one sample, sequenced in a study of blood T cell repertoires in COVID-19. Measured with immunoSEQ multiplex PCR; TCRdb has only the in-frame clones, and not every one. The sample lists approximately 74,000 clones, about four fifths occurring once. Sequencing used peripheral blood. The receptor set was obtained from a man aged 65 to 79 with acute or convalescent COVID-19. Both conserved end residues are part of each CDR3. The order of the fields is D gene, J gene, clone size, V gene, CDR3 protein, CDR3 DNA. The D gene is left open where the match is weak. Part of the rows lack a size; the others show once, few, many or a class for expanded clones.

D gene: -
J gene: TRBJ2-5
clone size: -
V gene: TRBV5-6
CDR3 protein: CASSFLKLANQETQYF
CDR3 DNA: TGTGCCAGCAGCTTCCTGAAGCTAGCGAACCAAGAGACCCAGTACTTC

D gene: TRBD2
J gene: TRBJ2-1
clone size: few
V gene: TRBV6-2/TRBV6-3
CDR3 protein: CASSNAAGAGPQNNEQFF
CDR3 DNA: TGTGCCAGCAGTAACGCAGCGGGAGCGGGCCCCCAAAACAATGAGCAGTTCTTC

D gene: TRBD1
J gene: TRBJ1-2
clone size: -
V gene: TRBV18
CDR3 protein: CASSPGTGVGYTF
CDR3 DNA: TGTGCCAGCTCACCAGGGACAGGGGTTGGCTACACCTTC

D gene: TRBD1
J gene: TRBJ2-2
clone size: few
V gene: TRBV28
CDR3 protein: CASSPRGTGELFF
CDR3 DNA: TGTGCCAGCAGTCCCAGGGGGACCGGGGAGCTGTTTTTT

D gene: -
J gene: TRBJ2-2
clone size: -
V gene: TRBV11-2
CDR3 protein: CASSLAGGANTGELFF
CDR3 DNA: TGTGCCAGCAGCTTAGCGGGCGGGGCGAACACCGGGGAGCTGTTTTTT

D gene: TRBD2
J gene: TRBJ2-7
clone size: -
V gene: TRBV27
CDR3 protein: CASSLGGSYEQYF
CDR3 DNA: TGTGCCAGCAGTTTAGGCGGGAGCTACGAGCAGTACTTC

D gene: -
J gene: TRBJ1-4
clone size: once
V gene: TRBV10-3
CDR3 protein: CAIGVSRQVEKLFF
CDR3 DNA: TGTGCCATCGGCGTAAGTCGACAGGTCGAAAAACTGTTTTTT

D gene: TRBD1
J gene: TRBJ1-3
clone size: few
V gene: TRBV6-1
CDR3 protein: CASSATGANSGNTIYF
CDR3 DNA: TGTGCCAGCAGTGCTACAGGGGCCAACTCTGGAAACACCATATATTTT

D gene: TRBD2
J gene: TRBJ2-1
clone size: -
V gene: TRBV5-1
CDR3 protein: CASSLVLAGPNEQFF
CDR3 DNA: TGCGCCAGCAGCTTGGTTCTAGCGGGACCCAATGAGCAGTTCTTC

D gene: TRBD2
J gene: TRBJ2-7
clone size: -
V gene: TRBV28
CDR3 protein: CASSFIAGGEQYF
CDR3 DNA: TGTGCCAGCAGTTTCATAGCGGGAGGCGAGCAGTACTTC

D gene: TRBD1
J gene: TRBJ1-3
clone size: -
V gene: TRBV5-6
CDR3 protein: CASSFRIGTARGNTIYF
CDR3 DNA: TGTGCCAGCAGCTTCCGGATAGGGACAGCCCGTGGAAACACCATATATTTT

D gene: -
J gene: TRBJ2-2
clone size: -
V gene: TRBV10-1
CDR3 protein: CASSDLRASNTGELFF
CDR3 DNA: TGCGCCAGCAGTGATCTGCGGGCGTCGAACACCGGGGAGCTGTTTTTT

D gene: TRBD1
J gene: TRBJ2-2
clone size: -
V gene: TRBV28
CDR3 protein: CASNTGGAGELFF
CDR3 DNA: TGTGCCAGCAACACAGGGGGAGCCGGGGAGCTGTTTTTT

D gene: -
J gene: TRBJ2-1
clone size: -
V gene: TRBV10-1
CDR3 protein: CASSESTRYEQFF
CDR3 DNA: TGCGCCAGCAGTGAGTCGACTCGGTATGAGCAGTTCTTC

D gene: -
J gene: TRBJ1-6
clone size: -
V gene: TRBV11-1
CDR3 protein: CASSYSLSPLHF
CDR3 DNA: TGTGCCAGCAGCTACAGTCTTTCACCCCTCCACTTT

D gene: TRBD2
J gene: TRBJ2-1
clone size: -
V gene: TRBV11-3
CDR3 protein: CASSPTGTSGRRQFF
CDR3 DNA: TGTGCCAGCAGCCCTACCGGGACTAGCGGGAGAAGGCAGTTCTTC